The 28 T cell receptor beta chains below come from one sample, sequenced in a study of monozygotic twins with cystic fibrosis. This table comes from immunoSEQ multiplex PCR, and its TCRdb copy is limited to in-frame clones, with some not included. The table records some 22,000 clones, approximately 97% of them present only once. Sequencing was carried out using blood. The source of these receptors is a girl between 10 and 17 years old with cystic fibrosis.

This clone appeared a single time. The chain couples TRBV2 to TRBJ2-7, with 9 bases lining up with TRBD1. Germline loops: CDR1 SNHLY, CDR2 FYNNEI. V dropped 2 bases and J dropped 4; count of bases not matched to a gene: 9. The CDR3 totals 16 residues. CDR3 sequence reads: CASSELGQGALYEQYV. The CDR3 DNA follows: TGTGCCAGCAGTGAATTGGGACAGGGCGCCCTGTACGAGCAGTACGTC.

The rearrangement links TRBV19 to TRBJ1-2; a possible D gene is TRBD1 (5 bases). Germline V lookup: CDR1 LNHDA, CDR2 SQIVND (reference sequence). The CDR3 loop spans 14 amino acids. V dropped 5 bases and J dropped 3 bases, with 13 bases sitting between them. The chain's CDR3 is CASSPPGGDYGYTF. CDR3 nucleotides: TGTGCCAGTAGTCCCCCCGGGGGGGACTATGGCTACACCTTC.

The chain recombines TRBV29-1 with TRBJ2-1; TRBD2 aligns across 7 bases. Germline values: CDR1 SQVTM, CDR2 ANQGSEA. V shed 3 bases, J shed 4 bases, and the junction held 3 bases outside the gene matches. This CDR3 region has 13 residues. The CDR3 region is CSVDRTSYNEQFF. In nucleotides, the CDR3 is TGCAGCGTTGACAGGACTAGTTACAATGAGCAGTTCTTC.

This CDR3 reads CASSVLEGGQPPYNEQFF. CDR3 nucleotides: TGTGCCAGCAGCGTACTAGAAGGTGGACAGCCTCCCTACAATGAGCAGTTCTTC. The rearrangement joins TRBV9 to TRBJ2-1, with D tentatively TRBD1 (6 bases). Germline assignment: CDR1 SGDLS and CDR2 YYNGEE. This CDR3 has 18 residues. Trimming cost V 1 base and J 2 bases, with 19 bases left between them.

The chain links TRBV13 to TRBJ2-5; D tentatively fits TRBD1 or TRBD2 (6 bases each). Germline CDR1 is PRHDT and CDR2 is FYEKMQ (reference sequence). The CDR3 totals 16 residues. V was trimmed by 0 bases and J by 6 bases, leaving 17 bases between them. DNA for the CDR3: TGTGCCAGCAGCTTAGGTTCGGGGGCGCTTGTGAAGACCCAGTACTTC. This translates into CASSLGSGALVKTQYF.

The chain has TRBV5-1 and TRBJ1-1; D is unclear. The CDR3 is made up of 14 amino acids. Germline V gives CDR1 SGHRS, CDR2 YFSETQ. Trimming left V 7 bases short and J 1 base short, with 14 bases between. In DNA, the CDR3 is TGCGCCAGCTCTGGTAAAGGAGAGAACACTGAAGCTTTCTTT. Protein product: CASSGKGENTEAFF.

The chain links TRBV6-6 to TRBJ2-7; no firm D call. The CDR3 extends over 15 amino acids. Trimming removed 0 bases at V and 3 bases at J, with 12 bases between. Looked up from germline, CDR1 is MNHNY and CDR2 is SVGAGI (reference sequence). In DNA, the CDR3 is TGTGCCAGCAGTTACTCGATTGATCTGGGCTACGAGCAGTACTTC. It translates to CASSYSIDLGYEQYF.

The chain uses TRBV15 and TRBJ1-2, with D hard to call. With 5 bases removed from V and 4 bases from J, the gap between germline ends came to 11 bases. The CDR3 consists of 13 residues. Germline V CDR1 and CDR2: LNHNV, YYDKDF (reference sequence). The CDR3 DNA sequence: TGTGCCACCAGCCCCGACATGTCCTATGGCTACACCTTC. Translated, it gives CATSPDMSYGYTF.

The gene calls are TRBV7-9 and TRBJ2-1; D is unresolved. Germline V CDR1 and CDR2: SEHNR, FQNEAQ (reference sequence). CDR3 length: 14 amino acids. V was pared by 3 bases and J by 6 bases, with 12 bases between. The CDR3 DNA reads TGTGCCAGCAGCTTGAAGGGTCGCGTCAATGAGCAGTTCTTC. Translated: CASSLKGRVNEQFF.

This clone was observed once. V is TRBV10-3 and J is TRBJ2-1; D might be TRBD2 (6 bases). The V gene's germline CDR1 is ENHRY and CDR2 SYGVKD. This CDR3 contains 16 residues. V was cut by 5 bases and J by 1 base, with 15 bases left in between. This chain's CDR3 is CAISTGAGLSYNEQFF. The CDR3 coding sequence is TGTGCCATCAGTACTGGAGCGGGTTTATCCTACAATGAGCAGTTCTTC.

The CDR3 reads CASSLGLAGVPEQYF. DNA for the CDR3: TGTGCCAGCAGCCTGGGACTAGCGGGAGTCCCCGAGCAGTACTTC. The rearrangement links TRBV5-4 to TRBJ2-7, with 14 bases identical to TRBD2. The CDR3 extends over 15 amino acids. Germline-derived CDR1 and CDR2 are SGHNT and YYREEE (reference sequence). With V trimmed by 4 bases and J by 6 bases, 6 bases remained unmatched.

The chain links TRBV7-9 to TRBJ2-1; 7 nucleotides match TRBD1. The CDR3 contains 13 residues. Germline trimming cut 5 bases from V and 4 bases from J; bases unmatched to any gene: 2. The germline V gene has CDR1 SEHNR and CDR2 FQNEAQ (reference sequence). The CDR3 region has the DNA TGTGCCAGCAGCCCGGGACAGTACAATGAGCAGTTCTTC. This codes for CASSPGQYNEQFF.

The chain has TRBV5-6 and TRBJ1-2; D unresolved. V was pared by 1 base and J by 4 bases, with 17 bases between. In germline, CDR1 is SGHDT, CDR2 YYEEEE. The CDR3 runs 16 residues. CDR3 protein: CASSLNRQKNLYGYTF. In DNA form, the CDR3 reads TGTGCCAGCAGCTTGAATCGGCAGAAAAACCTCTATGGCTACACCTTC.

The chain combines TRBV6-1 with TRBJ2-7; D may match TRBD1 or TRBD2 (5 bases each). The CDR3 is made up of 14 amino acids. Germline V lookup: CDR1 MNHNS, CDR2 SASEGT. Trimming stripped 2 bases from V and 2 bases from J, with 10 bases between. CDR3 DNA: TGTGCCAGCAGTGAAACGGTGGGACCCTACGAGCAGTACGTC. It is translated as CASSETVGPYEQYV.

This chain connects TRBV18 to TRBJ1-1, with 9 bases matching TRBD1. In germline, CDR1 is KGHSH, CDR2 LQKENI. Trimming took 2 bases from V and 4 from J; bases not matched to a gene: 17. CDR3 length equals 19 residues. CDR3 nucleotides: TGTGCCAGCTCACCAAGCCCTGGACAGGGGTCCGTCTGGGTCACTGAAGCTTTCTTT. This translates into CASSPSPGQGSVWVTEAFF.

The sample holds one count of this clone. The gene calls are TRBV4-1 and TRBJ2-2; 14 bases fit TRBD2. The V and J ends lost 4 bases and 3 bases, in that order; junction bases with no gene match: 4. CDR3 length equals 17 residues. Per the germline V gene, CDR1 is MGHRA and CDR2 is YSYEKL. The CDR3 loop is CASSPGTSGSYTGELFF. The CDR3 bases are TGCGCCAGCAGCCCCGGGACTAGCGGGAGTTACACCGGGGAGCTGTTTTTT.

This chain joins TRBV7-8 and TRBJ2-2; 10 bases match TRBD2. After removal of 5 bases from V and 4 bases from J, the junction contained 13 bases not matched to a gene. Germline values: CDR1 SGHVS, CDR2 FQNEAQ. The CDR3 extends over 18 amino acids. Here the CDR3 DNA reads TGTGCCAGCAGCCTCTTCGGGGCTAGCGGGAGACCCACCGGGGAGCTGTTTTTT. Translating it yields CASSLFGASGRPTGELFF.

CDR3 residues: CASSSGTDLTNQPQHF. The DNA of the CDR3 is TGTGCCAGCAGTTCTGGGACCGACCTCACCAATCAGCCCCAGCATTTT. The gene calls are TRBV27 and TRBJ1-5; a weak D match, TRBD1 (5 bases). Germline CDR1 MNHEY, CDR2 SMNVEV (reference sequence). Trimming stripped 4 bases from V and 3 bases from J, with 16 bases between. The CDR3 length is 16 residues.

The V and J genes are TRBV5-3 and TRBJ2-1, with D tentatively TRBD2 (6 bases). TRBV5-3 is filed as an ORF, its function uncertain. The CDR3 has 11 residues. The CDR3 bases are TGTGGGAGGGCCTTAGGGAATGAGCAGTTCTTC. Protein product: CGRALGNEQFF.

V gene TRBV27 combines with J gene TRBJ2-5, with D tentatively TRBD1 or TRBD2 (6 bases each). TRBJ2-7 explains the end of the DNA better; the J call may be wrong. Looked up from germline, CDR1 is MNHEY and CDR2 is SMNVEV (reference sequence). The CDR3 sequence is 16 residues long. The CDR3 DNA sequence: TGTGCCAGCAGCCAAGGGAGGACAGAGTTCTACTACGAGCAGTACTTC. Its protein is CASSQGRTEFYYEQYF.

The chain carries TRBV7-9 and TRBJ1-1; TRBD1 might be the D (6 bases). Germline loops: CDR1 SEHNR, CDR2 FQNEAQ (reference sequence). The V end was cut by 6 bases, the J end by 2 bases, with 19 bases between. The CDR3 sequence is 16 residues long. The CDR3 protein is CASRHPPGQDNTEAFF. The DNA for the CDR3 is TGTGCCAGCAGACACCCTCCGGGACAAGACAACACTGAAGCTTTCTTT.

The chain carries TRBV5-1 and TRBJ2-3, with 7 nucleotides matching TRBD1. The CDR3 runs to 14 residues. Germline V gene sequence: CDR1 SGHRS, CDR2 YFSETQ. V gave up 3 bases and J gave up 3 bases; unmatched junction bases: 4. The CDR3 is CASSSMGQTDTQYF. The CDR3 nucleotides are TGCGCCAGCAGCTCAATGGGACAGACAGATACGCAGTATTTT.

CDR3 in DNA: TGTGCCAGCAGCTCGAAGACAGGTGGCACCTACGAGCAGTACTTC. Translated, it gives CASSSKTGGTYEQYF. The rearrangement uses TRBV7-6 and TRBJ2-7; D perhaps matches TRBD1 (6 bases). Looked up from germline, CDR1 is SGHVS and CDR2 is FNYEAQ. The CDR3 consists of 15 residues. The V end was cut by 4 bases, the J end by 2 bases, with 15 bases between.

The chain links TRBV10-2 to TRBJ2-3; D perhaps matches TRBD2 (5 bases). Trimming left V 4 bases short and J 3 bases short, with 5 bases between. The germline gives CDR1 WSHSY, CDR2 SAAADI. There are 12 residues in the CDR3. CDR3 loop: CASSGGTDTQYF. The DNA of the CDR3 is TGCGCCAGCAGTGGCGGGACAGATACGCAGTATTTT.

This rearrangement joins TRBV29-1 to TRBJ2-1; D is unclear. Trimming cost V 6 bases and J 6 bases, with 18 bases left between them. Germline CDR1 reads SQVTM; CDR2 reads ANQGSEA. The CDR3 runs to 14 residues. The CDR3 loop reads CSVKKRRLSNEQFF. In nucleotides, the CDR3 is TGCAGCGTCAAAAAAAGACGACTGTCCAATGAGCAGTTCTTC.

The chain recombines TRBV11-2 with TRBJ1-2; D call uncertain. The germline gives CDR1 SGHAT, CDR2 FQNNGV. The CDR3 has 15 amino acids. V was shortened by 4 bases and J by 5 bases, with 17 bases between the two germline ends. CDR3 DNA sequence: TGTGCCAGCAGCTCCCTGCTAGAGGAGCAGTATGGCTACACCTTC. Translation: CASSSLLEEQYGYTF.

The chain combines TRBV10-2 with TRBJ2-1; the D is unclear. CDR3 length equals 18 residues. V lost 2 bases to trimming and J lost 7 bases, with 24 bases between them. Germline CDR1 and CDR2: WSHSY and SAAADI. In DNA, the CDR3 is TGCGCCAGCAGTGAGAGGTCGACTGATTCTACACCTATTAATGAGCAGTTCTTC. This sequence encodes CASSERSTDSTPINEQFF.

V and J are TRBV7-2 and TRBJ1-5; D is uncertain. V was pared by 5 bases and J by 2 bases, with 10 bases between. Germline V gene sequence: CDR1 SGHTA, CDR2 FQGNSA. The CDR3 sequence is 14 residues long. The CDR3 spells CASSPLGGNQPQHF. The CDR3 DNA is TGTGCCAGCAGCCCCCTTGGGGGCAATCAGCCCCAGCATTTT.